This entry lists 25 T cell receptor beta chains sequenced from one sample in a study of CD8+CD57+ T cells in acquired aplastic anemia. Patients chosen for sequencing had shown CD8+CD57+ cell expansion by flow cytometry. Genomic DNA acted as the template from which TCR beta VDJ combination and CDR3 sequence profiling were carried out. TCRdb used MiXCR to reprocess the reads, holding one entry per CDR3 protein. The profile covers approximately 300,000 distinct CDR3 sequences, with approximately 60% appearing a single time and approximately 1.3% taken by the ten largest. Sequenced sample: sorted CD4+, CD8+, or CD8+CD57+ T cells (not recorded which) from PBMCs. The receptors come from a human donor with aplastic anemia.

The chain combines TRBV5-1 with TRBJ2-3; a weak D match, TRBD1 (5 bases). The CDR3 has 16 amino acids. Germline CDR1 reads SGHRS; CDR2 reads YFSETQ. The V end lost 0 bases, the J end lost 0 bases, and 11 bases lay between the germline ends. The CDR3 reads CASSLETAGSTDTQYF. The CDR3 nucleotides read TGCGCCAGCAGCTTGGAGACGGCAGGGAGCACAGATACGCAGTATTTT.

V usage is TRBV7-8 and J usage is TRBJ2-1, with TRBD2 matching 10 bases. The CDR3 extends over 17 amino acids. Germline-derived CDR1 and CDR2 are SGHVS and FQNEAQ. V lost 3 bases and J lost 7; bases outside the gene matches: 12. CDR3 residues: CASSFKSSGSSINEQFF. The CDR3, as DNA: TGTGCCAGCAGCTTTAAGTCTAGCGGGAGCTCAATAAATGAGCAGTTCTTC.

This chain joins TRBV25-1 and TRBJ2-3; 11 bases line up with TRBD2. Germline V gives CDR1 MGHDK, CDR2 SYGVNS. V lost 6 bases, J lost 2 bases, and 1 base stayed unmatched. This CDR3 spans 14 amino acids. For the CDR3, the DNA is TGTGCCAGCAGACTAGCGGGGGCCACAGATACGCAGTATTTT. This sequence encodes CASRLAGATDTQYF.

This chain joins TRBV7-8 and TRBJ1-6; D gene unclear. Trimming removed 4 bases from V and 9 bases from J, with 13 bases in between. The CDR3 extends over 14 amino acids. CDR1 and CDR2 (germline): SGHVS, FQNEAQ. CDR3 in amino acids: CASSSPEIGSPLHF. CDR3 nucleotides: TGTGCCAGCAGCTCGCCAGAGATAGGTTCACCCCTCCACTTT.

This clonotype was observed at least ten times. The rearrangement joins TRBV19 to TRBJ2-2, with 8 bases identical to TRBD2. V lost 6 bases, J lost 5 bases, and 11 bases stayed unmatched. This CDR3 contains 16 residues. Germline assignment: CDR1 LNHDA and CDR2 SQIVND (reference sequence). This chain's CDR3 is CASSLTAGGGTGELFF. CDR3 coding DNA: TGTGCCAGTAGCCTCACCGCGGGGGGCGGAACCGGGGAGCTGTTTTTT.

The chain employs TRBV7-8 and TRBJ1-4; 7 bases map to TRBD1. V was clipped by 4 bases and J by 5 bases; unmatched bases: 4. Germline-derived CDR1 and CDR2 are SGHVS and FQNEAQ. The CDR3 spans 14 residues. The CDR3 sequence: CASSSGQKNEKLFF. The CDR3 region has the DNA TGTGCCAGCAGCTCGGGACAGAAGAATGAAAAACTGTTTTTT.

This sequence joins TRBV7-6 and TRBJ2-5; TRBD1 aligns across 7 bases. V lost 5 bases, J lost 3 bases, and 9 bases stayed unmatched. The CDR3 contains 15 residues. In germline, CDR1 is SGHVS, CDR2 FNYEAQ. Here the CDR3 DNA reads TGTGCCAGCAGCCCGGGACAGTCACCTAAAGAGACCCAGTACTTC. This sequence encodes CASSPGQSPKETQYF.

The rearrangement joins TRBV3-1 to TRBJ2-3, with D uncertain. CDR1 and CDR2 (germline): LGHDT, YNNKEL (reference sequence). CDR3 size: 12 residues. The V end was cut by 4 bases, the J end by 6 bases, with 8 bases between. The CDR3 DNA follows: TGTGCCAGCAGCCCCCCCTCCGATACGCAGTATTTT. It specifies CASSPPSDTQYF.

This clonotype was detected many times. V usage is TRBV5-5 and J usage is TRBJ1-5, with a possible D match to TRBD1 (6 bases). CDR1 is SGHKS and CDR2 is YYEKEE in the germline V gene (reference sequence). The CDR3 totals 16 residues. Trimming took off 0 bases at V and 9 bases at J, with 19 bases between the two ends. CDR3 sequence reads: CASSLAGQLQGLPQHF. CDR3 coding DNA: TGTGCCAGCAGCTTGGCAGGACAGCTCCAAGGGCTGCCCCAGCATTTT.

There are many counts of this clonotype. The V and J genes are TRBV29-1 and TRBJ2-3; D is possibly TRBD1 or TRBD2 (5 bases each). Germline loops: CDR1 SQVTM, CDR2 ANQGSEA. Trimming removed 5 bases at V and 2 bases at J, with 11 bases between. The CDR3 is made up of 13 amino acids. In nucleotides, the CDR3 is TGCAGCGTTTCCGGGACCAACACAGATACGCAGTATTTT. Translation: CSVSGTNTDTQYF.

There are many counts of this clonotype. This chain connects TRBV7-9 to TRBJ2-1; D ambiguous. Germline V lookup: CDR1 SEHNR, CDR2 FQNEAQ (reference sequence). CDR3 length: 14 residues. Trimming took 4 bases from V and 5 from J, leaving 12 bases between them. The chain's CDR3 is CASSSSRANNEQFF. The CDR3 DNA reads TGTGCCAGCAGCTCCTCCCGGGCAAACAATGAGCAGTTCTTC.

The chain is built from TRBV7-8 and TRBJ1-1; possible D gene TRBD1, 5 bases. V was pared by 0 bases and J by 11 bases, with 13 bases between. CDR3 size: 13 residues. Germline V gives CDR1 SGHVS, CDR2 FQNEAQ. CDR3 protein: CASSLALIGAAFF. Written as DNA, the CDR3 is TGTGCCAGCAGCTTAGCGCTTATAGGGGCGGCTTTCTTT.

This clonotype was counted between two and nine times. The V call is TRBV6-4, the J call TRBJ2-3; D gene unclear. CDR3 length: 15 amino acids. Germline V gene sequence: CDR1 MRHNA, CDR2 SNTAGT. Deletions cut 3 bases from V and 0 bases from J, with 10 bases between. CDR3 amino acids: CASSDDPSSTDTQYF. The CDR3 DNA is TGTGCCAGCAGTGATGATCCTTCTAGCACAGATACGCAGTATTTT.

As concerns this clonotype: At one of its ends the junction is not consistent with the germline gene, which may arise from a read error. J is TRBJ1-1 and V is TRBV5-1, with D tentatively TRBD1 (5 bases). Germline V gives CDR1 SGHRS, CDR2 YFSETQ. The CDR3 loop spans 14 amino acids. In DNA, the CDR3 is TGTGCCAGCAGCCCACAGGTCCTGAACACTGAAGCTTTCTTT. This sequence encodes CASSPQVLNTEAFF.

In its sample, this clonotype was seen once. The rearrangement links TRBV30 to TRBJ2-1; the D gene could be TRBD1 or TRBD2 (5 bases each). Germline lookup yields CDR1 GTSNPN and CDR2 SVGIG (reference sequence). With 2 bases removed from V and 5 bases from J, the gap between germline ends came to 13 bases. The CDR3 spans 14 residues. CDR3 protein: CAWSPGMGDNEQFF. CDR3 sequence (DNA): TGTGCCTGGAGTCCAGGGATGGGGGACAATGAGCAGTTCTTC.

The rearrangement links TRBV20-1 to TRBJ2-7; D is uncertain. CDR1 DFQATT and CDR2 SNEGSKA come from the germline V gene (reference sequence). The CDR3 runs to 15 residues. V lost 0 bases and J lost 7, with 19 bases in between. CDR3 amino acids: CSARDPHPSLNEQYF. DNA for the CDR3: TGCAGTGCTAGAGATCCGCACCCTTCCTTGAATGAGCAGTACTTC.

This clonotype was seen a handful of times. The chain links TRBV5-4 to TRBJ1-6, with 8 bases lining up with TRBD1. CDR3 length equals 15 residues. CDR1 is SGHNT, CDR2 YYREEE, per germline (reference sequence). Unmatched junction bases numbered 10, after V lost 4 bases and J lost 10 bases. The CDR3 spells CASSPGQGGYSPLHF. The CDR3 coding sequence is TGTGCCAGCAGCCCAGGACAGGGCGGTTACTCACCCCTCCACTTT.

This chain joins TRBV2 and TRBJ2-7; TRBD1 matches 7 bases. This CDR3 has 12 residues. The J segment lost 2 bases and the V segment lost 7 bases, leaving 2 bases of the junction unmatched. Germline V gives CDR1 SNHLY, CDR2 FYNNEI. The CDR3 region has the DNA TGTGCCAGCACCGGGACAGCCTACGAGCAGTACTTC. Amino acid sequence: CASTGTAYEQYF. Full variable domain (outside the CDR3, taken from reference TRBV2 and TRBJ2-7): EPEVTQTPSHQVTQMGQEVILRCVPISNHLYFYWYRQILGQKVEFLVSFYNNEISEKSEIFDDQFSVERPDGSNFTLKIRSTKLEDSAMYFCASTGTAYEQYFGPGTRLTVT.

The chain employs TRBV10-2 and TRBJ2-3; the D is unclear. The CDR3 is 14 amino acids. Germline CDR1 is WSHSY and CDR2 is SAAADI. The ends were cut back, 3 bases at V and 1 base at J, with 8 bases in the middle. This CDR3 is CASSESVGTDTQYF. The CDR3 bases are TGCGCCAGCAGTGAATCGGTTGGCACAGATACGCAGTATTTT.

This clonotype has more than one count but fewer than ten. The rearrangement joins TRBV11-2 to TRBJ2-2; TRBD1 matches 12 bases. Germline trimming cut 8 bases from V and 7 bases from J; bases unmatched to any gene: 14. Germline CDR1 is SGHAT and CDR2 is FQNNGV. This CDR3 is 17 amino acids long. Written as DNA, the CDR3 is TGTGCCAGCTCATCGGGACAGGGGGCTGGCGGATTCGGGGAGCTGTTTTTT. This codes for CASSSGQGAGGFGELFF.

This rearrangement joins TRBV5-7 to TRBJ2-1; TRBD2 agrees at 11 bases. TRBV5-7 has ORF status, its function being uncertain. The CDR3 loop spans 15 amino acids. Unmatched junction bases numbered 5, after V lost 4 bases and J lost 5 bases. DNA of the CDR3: TGTGCCAGCAGCCCTAGCGGGGGGACAAACAATGAGCAGTTCTTC. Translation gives CASSPSGGTNNEQFF.

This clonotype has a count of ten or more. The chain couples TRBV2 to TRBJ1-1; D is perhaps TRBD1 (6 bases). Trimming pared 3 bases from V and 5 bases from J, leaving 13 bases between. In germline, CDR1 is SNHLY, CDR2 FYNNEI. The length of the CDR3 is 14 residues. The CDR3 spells CASSDPGADTEAFF. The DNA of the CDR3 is TGTGCCAGCAGTGATCCAGGGGCGGATACTGAAGCTTTCTTT.

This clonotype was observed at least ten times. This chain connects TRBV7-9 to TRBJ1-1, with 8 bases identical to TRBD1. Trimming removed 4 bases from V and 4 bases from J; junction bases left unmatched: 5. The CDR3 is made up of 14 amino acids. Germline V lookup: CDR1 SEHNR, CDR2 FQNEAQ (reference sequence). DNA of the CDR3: TGTGCCAGCAGCTATGGACAGGGTACCACTGAAGCTTTCTTT. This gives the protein CASSYGQGTTEAFF.

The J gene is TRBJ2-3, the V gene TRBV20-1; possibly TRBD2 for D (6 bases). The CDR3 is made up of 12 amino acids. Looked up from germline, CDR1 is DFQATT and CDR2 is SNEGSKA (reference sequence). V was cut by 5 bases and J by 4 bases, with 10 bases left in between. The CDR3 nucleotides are TGCAGTGCTCAGGAGGGCGCAGATACGCAGTATTTT. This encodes CSAQEGADTQYF.

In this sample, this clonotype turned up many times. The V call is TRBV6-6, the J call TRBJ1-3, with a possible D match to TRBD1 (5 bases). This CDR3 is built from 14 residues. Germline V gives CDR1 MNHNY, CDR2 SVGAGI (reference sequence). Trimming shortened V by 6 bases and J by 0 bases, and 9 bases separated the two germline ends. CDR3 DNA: TGTGCCAGCAGGACAGCGAGCTCTGGAAACACCATATATTTT. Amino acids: CASRTASSGNTIYF.